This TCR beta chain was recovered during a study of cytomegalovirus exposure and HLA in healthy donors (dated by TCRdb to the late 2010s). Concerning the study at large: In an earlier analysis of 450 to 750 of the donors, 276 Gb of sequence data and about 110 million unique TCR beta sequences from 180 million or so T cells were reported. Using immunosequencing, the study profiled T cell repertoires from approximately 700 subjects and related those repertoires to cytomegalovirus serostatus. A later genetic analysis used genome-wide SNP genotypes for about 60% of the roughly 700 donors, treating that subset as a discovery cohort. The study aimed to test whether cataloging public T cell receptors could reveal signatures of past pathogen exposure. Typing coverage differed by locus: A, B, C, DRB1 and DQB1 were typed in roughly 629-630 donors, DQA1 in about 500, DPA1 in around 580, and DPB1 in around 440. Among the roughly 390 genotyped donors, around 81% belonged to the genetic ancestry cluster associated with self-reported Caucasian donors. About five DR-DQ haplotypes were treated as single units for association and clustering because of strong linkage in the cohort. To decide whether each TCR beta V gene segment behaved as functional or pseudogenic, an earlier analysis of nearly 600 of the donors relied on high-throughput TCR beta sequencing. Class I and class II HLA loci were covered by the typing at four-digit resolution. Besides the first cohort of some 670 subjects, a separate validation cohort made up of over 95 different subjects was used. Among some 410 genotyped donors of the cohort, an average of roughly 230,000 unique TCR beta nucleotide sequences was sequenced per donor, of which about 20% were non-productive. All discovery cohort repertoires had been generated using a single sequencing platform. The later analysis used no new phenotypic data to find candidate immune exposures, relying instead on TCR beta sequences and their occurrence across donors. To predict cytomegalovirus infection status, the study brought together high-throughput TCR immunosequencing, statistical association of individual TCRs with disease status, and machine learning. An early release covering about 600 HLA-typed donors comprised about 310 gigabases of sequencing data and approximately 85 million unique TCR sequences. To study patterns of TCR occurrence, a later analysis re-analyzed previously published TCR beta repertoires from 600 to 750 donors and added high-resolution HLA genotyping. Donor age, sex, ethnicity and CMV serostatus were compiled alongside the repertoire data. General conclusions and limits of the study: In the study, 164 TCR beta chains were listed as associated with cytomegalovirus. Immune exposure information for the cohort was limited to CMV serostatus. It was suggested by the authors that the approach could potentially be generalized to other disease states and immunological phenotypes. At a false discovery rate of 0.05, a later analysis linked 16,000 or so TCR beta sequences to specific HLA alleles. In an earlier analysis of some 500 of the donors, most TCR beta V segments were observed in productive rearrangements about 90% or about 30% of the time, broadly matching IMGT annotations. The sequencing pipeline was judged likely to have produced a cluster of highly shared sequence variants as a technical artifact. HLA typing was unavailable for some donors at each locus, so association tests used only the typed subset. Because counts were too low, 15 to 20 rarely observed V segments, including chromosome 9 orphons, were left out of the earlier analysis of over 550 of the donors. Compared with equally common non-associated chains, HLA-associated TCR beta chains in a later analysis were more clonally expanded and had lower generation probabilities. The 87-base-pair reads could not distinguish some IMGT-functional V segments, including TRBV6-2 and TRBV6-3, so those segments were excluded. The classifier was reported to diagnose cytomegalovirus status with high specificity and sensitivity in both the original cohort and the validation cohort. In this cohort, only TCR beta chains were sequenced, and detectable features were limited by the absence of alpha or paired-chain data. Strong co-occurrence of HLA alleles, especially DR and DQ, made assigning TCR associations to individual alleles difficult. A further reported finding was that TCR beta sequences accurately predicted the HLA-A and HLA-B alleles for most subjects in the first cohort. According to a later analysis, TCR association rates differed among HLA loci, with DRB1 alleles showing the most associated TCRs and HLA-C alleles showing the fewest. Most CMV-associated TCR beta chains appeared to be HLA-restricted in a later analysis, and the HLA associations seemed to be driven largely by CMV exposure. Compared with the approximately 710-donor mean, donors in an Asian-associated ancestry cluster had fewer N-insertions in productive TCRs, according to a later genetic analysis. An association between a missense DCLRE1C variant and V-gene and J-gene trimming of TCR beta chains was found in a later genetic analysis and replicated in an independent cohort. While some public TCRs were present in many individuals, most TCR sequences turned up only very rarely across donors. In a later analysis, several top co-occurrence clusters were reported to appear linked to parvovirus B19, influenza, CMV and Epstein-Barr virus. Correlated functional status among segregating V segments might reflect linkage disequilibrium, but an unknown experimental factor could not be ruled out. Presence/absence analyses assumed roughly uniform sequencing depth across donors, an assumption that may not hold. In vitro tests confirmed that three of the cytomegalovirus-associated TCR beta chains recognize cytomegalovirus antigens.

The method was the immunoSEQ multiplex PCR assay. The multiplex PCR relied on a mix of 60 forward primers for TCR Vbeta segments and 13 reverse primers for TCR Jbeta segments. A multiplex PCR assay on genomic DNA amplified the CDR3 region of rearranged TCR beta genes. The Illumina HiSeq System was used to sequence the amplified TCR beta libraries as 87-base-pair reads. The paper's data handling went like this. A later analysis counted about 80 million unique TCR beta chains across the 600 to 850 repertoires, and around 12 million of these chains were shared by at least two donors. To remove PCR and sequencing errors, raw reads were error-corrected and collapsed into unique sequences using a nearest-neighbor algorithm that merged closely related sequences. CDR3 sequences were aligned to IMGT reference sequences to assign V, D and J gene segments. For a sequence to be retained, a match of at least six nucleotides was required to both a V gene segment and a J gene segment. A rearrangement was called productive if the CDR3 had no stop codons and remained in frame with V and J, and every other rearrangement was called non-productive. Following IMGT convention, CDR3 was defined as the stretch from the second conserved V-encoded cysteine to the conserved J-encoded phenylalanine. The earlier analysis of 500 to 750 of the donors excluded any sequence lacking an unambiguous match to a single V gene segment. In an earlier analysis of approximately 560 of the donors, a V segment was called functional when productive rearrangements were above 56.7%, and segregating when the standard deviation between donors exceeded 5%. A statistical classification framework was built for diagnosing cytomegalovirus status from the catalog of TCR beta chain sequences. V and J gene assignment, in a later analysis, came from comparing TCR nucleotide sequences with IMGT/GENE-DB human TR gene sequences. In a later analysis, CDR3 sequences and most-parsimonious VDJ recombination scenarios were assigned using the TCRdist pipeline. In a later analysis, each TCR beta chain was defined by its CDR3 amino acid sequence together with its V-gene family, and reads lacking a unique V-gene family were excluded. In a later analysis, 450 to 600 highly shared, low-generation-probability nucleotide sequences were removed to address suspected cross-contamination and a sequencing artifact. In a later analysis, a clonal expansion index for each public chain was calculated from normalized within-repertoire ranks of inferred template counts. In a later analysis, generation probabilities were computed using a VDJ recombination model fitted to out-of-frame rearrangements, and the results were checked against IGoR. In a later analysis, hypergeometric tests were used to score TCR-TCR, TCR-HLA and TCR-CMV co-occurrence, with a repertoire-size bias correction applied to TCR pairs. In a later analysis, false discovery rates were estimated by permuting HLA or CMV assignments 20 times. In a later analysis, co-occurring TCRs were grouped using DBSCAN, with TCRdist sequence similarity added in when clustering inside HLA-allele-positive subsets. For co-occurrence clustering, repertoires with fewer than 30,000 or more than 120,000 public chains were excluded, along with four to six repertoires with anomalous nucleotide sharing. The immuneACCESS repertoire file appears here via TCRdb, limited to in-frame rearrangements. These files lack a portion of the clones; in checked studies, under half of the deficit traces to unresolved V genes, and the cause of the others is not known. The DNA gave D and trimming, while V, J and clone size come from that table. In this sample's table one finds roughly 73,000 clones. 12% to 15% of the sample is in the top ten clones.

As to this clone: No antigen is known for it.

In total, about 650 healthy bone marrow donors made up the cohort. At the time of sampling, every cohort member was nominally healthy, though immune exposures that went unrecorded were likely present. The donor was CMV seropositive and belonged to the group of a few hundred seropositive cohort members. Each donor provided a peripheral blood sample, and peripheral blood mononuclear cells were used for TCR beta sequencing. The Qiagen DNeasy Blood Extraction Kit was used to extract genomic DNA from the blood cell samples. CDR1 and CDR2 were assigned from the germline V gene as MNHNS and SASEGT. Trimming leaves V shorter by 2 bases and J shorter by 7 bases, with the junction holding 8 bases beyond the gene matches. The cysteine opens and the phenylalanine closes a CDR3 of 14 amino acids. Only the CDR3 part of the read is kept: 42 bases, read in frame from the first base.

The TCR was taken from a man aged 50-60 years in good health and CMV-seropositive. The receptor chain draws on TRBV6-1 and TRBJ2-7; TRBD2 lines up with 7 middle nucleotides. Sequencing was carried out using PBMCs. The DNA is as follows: TGTGCCAGCAGTGAATGGGGGGGTTCGGGGGAGCAGTACTTC. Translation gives CASSEWGGSGEQYF.